The clone carrying this T cell receptor (beta chain) showed up just once. No antigen is known for it. This entry comes from a study of T cell responses to AZD1222 COVID-19 vaccine. Measured with immunoSEQ multiplex PCR; TCRdb has only the in-frame clones, and not every one. The sample consists of approximately 46,000 clones, 70% to 80% of them appearing once. The CDR3 contains 16 residues. Germline V gene sequence: CDR1 LNHDA, CDR2 SQIVND (reference sequence). The V end was cut by 2 bases, the J end by 0 bases, with 11 bases between. Study-wide findings and caveats: Targeting of unmutated variant regions was reportedly seen in nearly half of spike-specific TCRs. There were repertoire samples only from the period after the peak T cell response.

This chain joins TRBV19 and TRBJ1-5, with no clear D. The material was peripheral blood, obtained on day 0 of AZD1222 vaccination. This TCR came from an adult in good health. CDR3 amino acids: CASSIFPPDSNQPQHF. The CDR3, as DNA: TGTGCCAGTAGTATATTTCCCCCGGATAGCAATCAGCCCCAGCATTTT.